The 8 T cell receptor beta chains in this list originate from one sample, sequenced in a study of blood T cell repertoires in COVID-19. Repertoires were generated with immunoSEQ multiplex PCR, while TCRdb's copy carries only in-frame clones and drops some. The sample consists of about 210,000 clones, 82% of them appearing once. The sample consisted of peripheral blood. These receptors were collected from a woman in her 70s with COVID-19, enrolled during active disease.

This clone occurred a few times. V and J are TRBV12-3 or TRBV12-4 and TRBJ1-2; 7 bases fit TRBD1. V dropped 5 bases and J dropped 7; count of bases not matched to a gene: 7. The CDR3 spans 13 residues. The CDR3 DNA reads TGTGCCAGCAGTGCAGGGGGGAGCGGTGGCTACACCTTC. Its protein product is CASSAGGSGGYTF.

The chain links TRBV30 to TRBJ2-7, with 12 bases aligning to TRBD2. Per the germline V gene, CDR1 is GTSNPN and CDR2 is SVGIG (reference sequence). This CDR3 is built from 14 residues. J lost 7 bases, V lost 2 bases, and 6 bases had no gene match. CDR3 sequence: CAWSPSGRAREQYF. As DNA, the CDR3 is TGTGCCTGGAGTCCTAGCGGGAGGGCTCGGGAGCAGTACTTC. Full variable domain (remainder filled in from reference TRBV30 and TRBJ2-7): SQTIHQWPATLVQPVGSPLSLECTVEGTSNPNLYWYRQAAGRGLQLLFYSVGIGQISSEVPQNLSASRPQDRQFILSSKKLLLSDSGFYLCAWSPSGRAREQYFGPGTRLTVT.

This clone has just one count. V and J are TRBV5-4 and TRBJ1-6; possibly TRBD1 for D (5 bases). CDR3 length: 14 residues. Trimming removed 4 bases at V and 8 bases at J, with 13 bases between. CDR1 and CDR2 (germline): SGHNT, YYREEE (reference sequence). The CDR3 loop reads CASSTTGLDSPLHF. The CDR3 coding sequence is TGTGCCAGCAGCACAACAGGTCTGGATTCACCCCTCCACTTT.

This sequence joins TRBV29-1 and TRBJ1-1; 10 nucleotides agree with TRBD1. The CDR3 is 14 residues long. Germline CDR1 and CDR2: SQVTM and ANQGSEA. The junction had 5 bases not matched to a gene; V was cut back by 6 bases and J by 1 base. The CDR3 is CSVGTGAKNTEAFF. The CDR3 DNA reads as TGCAGCGTGGGGACAGGGGCGAAGAACACTGAAGCTTTCTTT.

The genes are TRBV25-1 and TRBJ2-5, with D tentatively TRBD2 (6 bases). V dropped 2 bases and J dropped 5 bases, with 12 bases sitting between them. Germline CDR1 and CDR2: MGHDK and SYGVNS. The CDR3 sequence is 14 residues long. The CDR3 spells CASSETGARETQYF. The DNA of the CDR3 is TGTGCCAGCAGTGAAACGGGAGCTCGGGAGACCCAGTACTTC.

In its sample, this clone was seen a few times. The chain employs TRBV7-9 and TRBJ2-7; D is undetermined. CDR1 SEHNR and CDR2 FQNEAQ come from the germline V gene (reference sequence). The V end was cut by 1 base, the J end by 7 bases, with 8 bases between. There are 12 residues in the CDR3. CDR3 sequence reads: CASSLEVGEQYF. The CDR3 bases are TGTGCCAGCAGCTTAGAAGTCGGTGAGCAGTACTTC.

V and J are TRBV5-1 and TRBJ2-7, with D perhaps TRBD2 (5 bases). Germline CDR1 is SGHRS and CDR2 is YFSETQ. The CDR3 contains 15 residues. The V end lost 2 bases, the J end lost 3 bases, and 15 bases lay between the germline ends. The CDR3 region has the DNA TGCGCCAGCAGCTTTAACAGCGGTGTCGGCTACGAGCAGTACTTC. This encodes CASSFNSGVGYEQYF.

This clone has only one observation. This sequence joins TRBV28 and TRBJ2-7; D not resolved. Per the germline V gene, CDR1 is MDHEN and CDR2 is SYDVKM. The CDR3 covers 12 residues. Trimming took off 5 bases at V and 2 bases at J, with 7 bases between the two ends. DNA of the CDR3: TGTGCCAGCAGTACCGGAGCCTACGAGCAGTACTTC. Amino acid sequence: CASSTGAYEQYF.